Listed below are T cell receptor beta chains from one sample, sequenced in a study of blood T cell repertoires in COVID-19. Profiled with immunoSEQ multiplex PCR; TCRdb holds only in-frame clones, not every one. The data hold approximately 220,000 clones, with around 86% observed a single time. The source material was peripheral blood. The receptors here all came from a man between 60 and 75 years old with acute or convalescent COVID-19. Each CDR3 is given with its conserved first and last residue. D genes are given only for firm matches. The size of a clone is reported for some rows only, either as once, few or many, or as a class for expanded clones.

clone_size	v_call	d_call	j_call	cdr3_nt	cdr3_aa
.	TRBV5-1	.	TRBJ2-5	TGCGCCAGCAGCACAAACCAAGAGACCCAGTACTTC	CASSTNQETQYF
.	TRBV19	.	TRBJ2-5	TGTGCCAGTAGTTCCCAACTAATACAAGAGACCCAGTACTTC	CASSSQLIQETQYF
.	TRBV6-6	.	TRBJ1-6	TGTGCCAGCAGTTACTCGCTCAGCTCCTATAATTCACCCCTCCACTTT	CASSYSLSSYNSPLHF
.	TRBV7-8	.	TRBJ2-5	TGTGCCAGCAGCTTCGTCCGGCAGGGGCGAGGAGAGACCCAGTACTTC	CASSFVRQGRGETQYF
once	TRBV6-1	TRBD1	TRBJ2-2	TGTGCCAGCAGTGCGGGGACAGTTGTTTCGAACACCGGGGAGCTGTTTTTT	CASSAGTVVSNTGELFF
.	TRBV5-4	.	TRBJ2-7	TGTGCCAGCAGCTTCCAACAGGGTGACCACGACGAGCAGTACTTC	CASSFQQGDHDEQYF
.	TRBV21-1	.	TRBJ2-7	TGTGCCAGCAGCCGTAAAGAAAAAGGGACAGGACAGGGGAGATACGAGCAGTACTTC	CASSRKEKGTGQGRYEQYF
few	TRBV5-4	.	TRBJ2-3	TGTGCCAGCAGCTTACAGGACAAGCAAAATACGCAGTATTTT	CASSLQDKQNTQYF
.	TRBV28	.	TRBJ1-5	TGTGCCAGCATACTCGGGGGGGTAAGCAATCAGCCCCAGCATTTT	CASILGGVSNQPQHF
once	TRBV20-1	.	TRBJ2-7	TGCAGTGCTAGTACCAGGGCACGCTACGAGCAGTACTTC	CSASTRARYEQYF
few	TRBV28	.	TRBJ1-5	TGTGCCAGCCACGAGGTCAATCAGCCCCAGCATTTT	CASHEVNQPQHF
.	TRBV4-1	TRBD2	TRBJ2-5	TGCGCCAGCAGCCAAGGTGCTAGCGGGGGGAGGGAGACCCAGTACTTC	CASSQGASGGRETQYF
.	TRBV11-3	.	TRBJ2-5	TGTGCCAGCAGCTTATCTGGATCGGGCCAAGAGACCCAGTACTTC	CASSLSGSGQETQYF
.	TRBV28	TRBD1	TRBJ2-2	TGTGCCAGCAGTTCGACAGGGGGCTTGGACGGGGAGCTGTTTTTT	CASSSTGGLDGELFF
.	TRBV2	.	TRBJ2-5	TGTGCCAGCAGTGACCCGGGGTTGCCGGAGACCCAGTACTTC	CASSDPGLPETQYF
once	TRBV19	TRBD1	TRBJ2-1	TGTGCCAGTAGGGCGCAGGGACAGGGGGCTATTAATGAGCAGTTCTTC	CASRAQGQGAINEQFF